Shown below are 15 T cell receptor beta chains from a single sample sequenced in a study of cytomegalovirus exposure and HLA in healthy donors. This PCR relied on a set of 60 Vbeta primers and 13 Jbeta primers. Clones were read by immunoSEQ multiplex PCR, and TCRdb kept only the in-frame ones, dropping some. The sample has approximately 64,000 clones, over 75% seen once; the top ten hold roughly 5.1%. Sequencing was done on a sample of PBMCs. The receptors come from a male donor in good health and CMV-seropositive.

This chain links TRBV2 with TRBJ1-4, with 8 bases identical to TRBD1. The CDR3 has 15 residues. Trimming removed 7 bases from V and 4 bases from J; junction bases left unmatched: 8. Germline V lookup: CDR1 SNHLY, CDR2 FYNNEI. For the CDR3, the DNA is TGTGCCAGCAATACCAGACAGGGGTATAATGAAAAACTGTTTTTT. Translated: CASNTRQGYNEKLFF.

The chain carries TRBV14 and TRBJ2-7; a possible D gene is TRBD2 (6 bases). The CDR3 has 16 residues. Germline values: CDR1 SGHDN, CDR2 FVKESK. V was shortened by 5 bases and J by 2 bases, with 19 bases between the two germline ends. In DNA, the CDR3 is TGTGCCAGCAGCGCGACGTATTTAGCGGACACCTACGAGCAGTACTTC. This translates into CASSATYLADTYEQYF.

Details on this clone: Other DNA variants within this sample encode the same CDR3. CDR3 nucleotide sequence: TGTGCCAGCAGTCCATTAGCGGGGGAGCAGTACTTC. Amino acids: CASSPLAGEQYF. V gene TRBV27 combines with J gene TRBJ2-7; 8 nucleotides line up with TRBD2. The V gene's germline CDR1 is MNHEY and CDR2 SMNVEV (reference sequence). Germline trimming cut 5 bases from V and 7 bases from J; bases unmatched to any gene: 4. The CDR3 has 12 residues.

The gene calls are TRBV19 and TRBJ2-2; 7 bases map to TRBD1. The CDR3 is 17 amino acids. V was clipped by 0 bases and J by 3 bases; unmatched bases: 7. Per the germline V gene, CDR1 is LNHDA and CDR2 is SQIVND (reference sequence). This chain's CDR3 is CASSIDFAGGYTGELFF. The CDR3 DNA reads as TGTGCCAGTAGTATAGATTTCGCAGGGGGTTACACCGGGGAGCTGTTTTTT.

CDR3 sequence: CASSSLQGAIYEQYF. The CDR3 DNA reads TGTGCCAGCAGTAGCCTACAGGGGGCCATCTACGAGCAGTACTTC. V usage is TRBV6-5 and J usage is TRBJ2-7; 9 positions match TRBD1. The trim removed 5 bases at V and 3 bases at J, leaving 8 bases unmatched. The V gene's germline CDR1 is MNHEY and CDR2 SVGAGI. This CDR3 contains 15 residues.

The chain uses TRBV7-2 and TRBJ2-5; possible D gene TRBD1, 6 bases. Germline CDR1 is SGHTA and CDR2 is FQGNSA. The CDR3 is 15 amino acids. Trimming pared 6 bases from V and 0 bases from J, leaving 14 bases between. CDR3 in amino acids: CASRSAGTNQETQYF. DNA for the CDR3: TGTGCCAGCAGATCGGCCGGGACAAACCAAGAGACCCAGTACTTC.

This chain uses TRBV19 with TRBJ1-1; D is undetermined. Trimming stripped 3 bases from V and 5 bases from J, with 7 bases between. CDR1 is LNHDA, CDR2 SQIVND, per germline (reference sequence). The CDR3 is 12 residues long. The CDR3 DNA follows: TGTGCCAGTAGTATTCGGGTAACTGAAGCTTTCTTT. Amino acids: CASSIRVTEAFF.

The rearrangement joins TRBV9 to TRBJ1-2; D unresolved. V shed 4 bases and J shed 8 bases, with 12 bases lying between them. The CDR3 length is 12 residues. Per germline, CDR1 SGDLS and CDR2 YYNGEE. The CDR3 sequence is CASSLRNGGYTF. The CDR3 nucleotides read TGTGCCAGCAGCCTCAGGAATGGGGGCTACACCTTC.

This sequence joins TRBV19 and TRBJ1-1; maybe TRBD1 (5 bases). The length of the CDR3 is 16 residues. V was clipped by 8 bases and J by 0 bases, with 19 bases between them. The germline gives CDR1 LNHDA, CDR2 SQIVND (reference sequence). The CDR3 is CASGRKRGGLNTEAFF. CDR3 nucleotides: TGTGCCAGTGGTCGTAAAAGGGGAGGGCTGAACACTGAAGCTTTCTTT.

The chain carries TRBV9 and TRBJ1-2; a weak D match, TRBD1 (6 bases). Between the trimmed V and J ends, which lost 4 bases and 7 bases, there was a span of 20 bases. From germline, CDR1 is SGDLS and CDR2 YYNGEE. The CDR3 contains 15 residues. The CDR3 here is CASSPYRVSLLGYTF. The CDR3 DNA reads as TGTGCCAGCAGCCCCTACAGGGTTTCCCTCCTTGGCTACACCTTC.

CDR3 sequence reads: CASSIWGGTGYNEQFF. The CDR3 coding sequence is TGTGCCAGTAGTATTTGGGGGGGGACGGGTTACAATGAGCAGTTCTTC. This rearrangement joins TRBV19 to TRBJ2-1, with 7 bases identical to TRBD2. The germline V gene has CDR1 LNHDA and CDR2 SQIVND (reference sequence). The trim removed 3 bases at V and 4 bases at J, leaving 9 bases unmatched. CDR3 length: 16 amino acids.

The gene calls are TRBV7-8 and TRBJ2-1; D may be TRBD2 (5 bases). Between the trimmed V and J ends, which lost 3 bases and 2 bases, there was a span of 11 bases. Germline lookup yields CDR1 SGHVS and CDR2 FQNEAQ. CDR3 length: 15 residues. The CDR3 here is CASSFSANAYNEQFF. The CDR3 bases are TGTGCCAGCAGCTTTAGCGCGAACGCCTACAATGAGCAGTTCTTC.

The DNA for the CDR3 is TGTGCCAGCCATGCCCTAGCGGGGCCCTCCTACGAGCAGTACTTC. Translating gives CASHALAGPSYEQYF. The V gene is TRBV5-5, the J gene TRBJ2-7, with 9 bases matching TRBD2. J was trimmed by 0 bases and V by 7 bases; bases with no gene match: 8. Germline-derived CDR1 and CDR2 are SGHKS and YYEKEE (reference sequence). The CDR3 extends over 15 amino acids.

This rearrangement joins TRBV19 to TRBJ1-4; TRBD1 matches 7 bases. Germline trimming cut 6 bases from V and 0 bases from J; bases unmatched to any gene: 16. The germline V gene has CDR1 LNHDA and CDR2 SQIVND (reference sequence). CDR3 length: 19 amino acids. CDR3 protein: CASSHFPSGTVATNEKLFF. CDR3 bases: TGTGCCAGTAGCCACTTCCCCTCGGGGACAGTTGCAACTAATGAAAAACTGTTTTTT.

This chain links TRBV29-1 with TRBJ2-5; 10 positions match TRBD1. Germline V gene lookup returns CDR1 SQVTM and CDR2 ANQGSEA. This CDR3 has 13 residues. Trimming took 7 bases from V and 4 from J; bases not matched to a gene: 6. CDR3 nucleotide sequence: TGCAGCGGGGGGGACAGGGGAAGAGAGACCCAGTACTTC. Its protein is CSGGDRGRETQYF.